The source of this T cell receptor beta chain is a study of cytomegalovirus exposure and HLA in healthy donors. This clone was seen only once. Its antigen is still unknown. Nominal health characterized the donors when sampled, though unrecorded immune exposures were likely. 13 Jbeta primers and 60 Vbeta primers were used for the PCR. TCRdb keeps only in-frame clones here, not all; method: immunoSEQ multiplex PCR. Of fewer than 250,000 clones in the sample, roughly 80% were seen once. Overall study findings and caveats: HLA alleles were associated with around 17,000 TCR beta sequences in a later analysis at 0.05 false discovery rate. Per a later analysis, HLA-associated TCR beta chains showed more clonal expansion than other, equally common TCR beta chains. When analyzed later, the rates of TCR association showed variation by HLA locus, with DRB1 the most and HLA-C the fewest.

The receptor's source is a woman in her 30s in good health and CMV-seropositive. The sequencing sample was made of PBMCs.

The chain's CDR3 is CASSMSHNSPLHF. The DNA for the CDR3 is TGTGCCAGCAGTATGTCCCATAATTCACCCCTCCACTTT. The V and J genes are TRBV7-3 and TRBJ1-6; D gene unclear. The CDR3 is made up of 13 amino acids. Trimming shortened V by 6 bases and J by 5 bases, and 8 bases separated the two germline ends. In germline, CDR1 is SGHTA, CDR2 FQGTGA. Drawing the rest from reference TRBV7-3 and TRBJ1-6, the complete variable domain is GAGVSQTPSNKVTEKGKYVELRCDPISGHTALYWYRQSLGQGPEFLIYFQGTGAADDSGLPNDRFFAVRPEGSVSTLKIQRTERGDSAVYLCASSMSHNSPLHFGNGTRLTVT.